This TCR beta chain was documented in a study of early T cells in non-severe SARS-CoV-2 infection. At the level of the study: The authors sequenced bulk RNA from unsorted whole blood, leaving chains unpaired. The study, taken as a whole, reports: The matching step, a VDJdb search, favored anti-spike CD8 responses and missed private and CD4 specificities.

Attached unique molecular identifiers marked individual cDNA molecules. TCRdb used MiXCR to reprocess the 5' RACE reads, holding one entry per CDR3 protein. The sample carries tens of thousands of distinct CDR3 sequences, 4.5% to 6.5% recorded once. This clonotype was recorded at least ten times. The antigen is undetermined. The specimen was whole blood. The origin of this receptor is an adult who was a healthcare worker with PCR-confirmed SARS-CoV-2 infection or an uninfected control (not recorded which).

The CDR3 loop reads CASSPTGVEQYF. The CDR3 DNA reads as TGTGCCAGCTCACCCACAGGGGTCGAGCAGTACTTC. The rearrangement links TRBV18 to TRBJ2-7; 7 nucleotides align to TRBD1. The germline V gene has CDR1 KGHSH and CDR2 LQKENI. Trimming at V came to 3 bases and at J to 6 bases, leaving 2 bases not matched to a gene. CDR3 size: 12 residues.